These 30 T cell receptor beta chains came from one sample sequenced in a study of blood T cell repertoires in COVID-19. TCRdb keeps only in-frame clones here, not all; method: immunoSEQ multiplex PCR. The sample lists approximately 210,000 clones, approximately 81% occurring once. Material for sequencing was PBMCs or T cells enriched from blood (not recorded which). Receptors originate from a woman aged 45-59 years with acute COVID-19.

J is TRBJ2-1 and V is TRBV2, with D hard to call. Trimming removed 8 bases from V and 6 bases from J, with 20 bases in between. This CDR3 region has 15 residues. The germline CDR1 and CDR2 sequences are SNHLY and FYNNEI. The CDR3 DNA follows: TGTGCCAGCCGCGCCCGACCCACAGACCCCAATGAGCAGTTCTTC. Protein sequence: CASRARPTDPNEQFF.

V gene TRBV5-6 combines with J gene TRBJ1-6; D is perhaps TRBD1 (6 bases). Trimming left V 3 bases short and J 6 bases short, with 7 bases between. This CDR3 region has 13 residues. The V gene's germline CDR1 is SGHDT and CDR2 YYEEEE. CDR3 coding DNA: TGTGCCAGCAGCTCCAGGGGTAATTCACCCCTCCACTTT. It specifies CASSSRGNSPLHF.

The chain recombines TRBV7-9 with TRBJ2-1; 7 bases agree with TRBD2. The CDR3 is 15 residues long. The ends lost 2 bases at V and 8 bases at J; junction bases unmatched: 9. Germline values: CDR1 SEHNR, CDR2 FQNEAQ (reference sequence). The CDR3: CASSLLGREMDEQFF. The CDR3 DNA follows: TGTGCCAGCAGCTTATTGGGGCGGGAGATGGATGAGCAGTTCTTC.

The chain carries TRBV11-2 and TRBJ1-5, with D possibly being TRBD1 (6 bases). This CDR3 region has 14 residues. Between the trimmed V and J ends, which lost 6 bases and 6 bases, there was a span of 15 bases. Germline CDR1 is SGHAT and CDR2 is FQNNGV. CDR3 sequence: CASSPQGMSQPQHF. CDR3 DNA sequence: TGTGCCAGCAGTCCACAGGGAATGAGTCAGCCCCAGCATTTT.

The genes are TRBV28 and TRBJ1-6; TRBD1 is a possible D gene (6 bases). The CDR3 runs 15 residues. The germline gives CDR1 MDHEN, CDR2 SYDVKM. Trimming shortened V by 2 bases and J by 5 bases, and 10 bases separated the two germline ends. CDR3: CASSLGGRNNSPLHF. The CDR3 DNA reads TGTGCCAGCAGTTTAGGGGGCAGGAATAATTCACCCCTCCACTTT.

The CDR3 bases are TGCGCCAGCAGCCCCGGACTAGCGGGAGGTAACTACGAGCAGTACTTC. This gives the protein CASSPGLAGGNYEQYF. The rearrangement joins TRBV5-1 to TRBJ2-7, with 14 bases fitting TRBD2. Germline lookup yields CDR1 SGHRS and CDR2 YFSETQ. Trimming removed 4 bases from V and 3 bases from J; junction bases left unmatched: 6. CDR3 size: 16 residues.

This chain uses TRBV20-1 with TRBJ2-7, with 11 bases aligning to TRBD1. From germline, CDR1 is DFQATT and CDR2 SNEGSKA (reference sequence). The CDR3 runs 15 residues. The junction had 11 bases not matched to a gene; V was cut back by 6 bases and J by 4 bases. Here the CDR3 DNA reads TGCAGTGCCAGTCCTTCCGGGACAGGGGGGTACGAGCAGTACTTC. Amino acids: CSASPSGTGGYEQYF.

For this clone: Different DNA sequences within this sample yield the same CDR3. The chain uses TRBV28 and TRBJ2-7; weak D call: TRBD2 (5 bases). Germline-derived CDR1 and CDR2 are MDHEN and SYDVKM. There are 13 residues in the CDR3. Trimming took 3 bases from V and 4 from J, leaving 10 bases between them. CDR3 loop: CASSFSPGYEQYF. The CDR3 nucleotides are TGTGCCAGCAGTTTCTCTCCGGGGTACGAGCAGTACTTC.

V is TRBV19 and J is TRBJ1-6; maybe TRBD1 (6 bases). The germline CDR1 and CDR2 sequences are LNHDA and SQIVND (reference sequence). With 3 bases removed from V and 5 bases from J, the gap between germline ends came to 14 bases. This CDR3 spans 16 amino acids. This CDR3 reads CASSIGRGVDNSPLHF. In DNA, the CDR3 is TGTGCCAGTAGTATCGGCAGGGGAGTTGATAATTCACCCCTCCACTTT.

Notes on this clone: Other DNA sequences of this sample code for an identical CDR3. The rearrangement uses TRBV19 and TRBJ1-5; 7 bases map to TRBD1. The ends lost 6 bases at V and 1 base at J; junction bases unmatched: 6. Germline V gene data show CDR1 as LNHDA and CDR2 as SQIVND (reference sequence). This CDR3 region has 15 residues. CDR3 amino acids: CASSPDRASNQPQHF. The CDR3 DNA reads as TGTGCCAGTAGCCCCGACAGGGCCAGCAATCAGCCCCAGCATTTT.

DNA of the CDR3: TGTGCCAGCAGCCAAGGTTCAGGGGGTGGCCAGTACTTC. Its protein is CASSQGSGGGQYF. This chain joins TRBV3-1 (or the pseudogene TRBV3-2) and TRBJ2-7; TRBD1 aligns across 7 bases. Trimming took 1 base from V and 10 from J; bases not matched to a gene: 7. The germline gives CDR1 LGHDT, CDR2 YNNKEL (reference sequence). CDR3 length: 13 residues.

The chain's CDR3 is CASSFTGTGGRDEQFF. CDR3 nucleotide sequence: TGTGCCAGCAGCTTTACCGGGACAGGGGGCCGAGATGAGCAGTTCTTC. V is TRBV5-4 and J is TRBJ2-1, with 12 bases that match TRBD1. The CDR3 consists of 16 residues. The germline V gene encodes CDR1 SGHNT and CDR2 YYREEE (reference sequence). V shed 2 bases and J 8 bases; nucleotides not matched to a gene: 8.

The genes are TRBV19 and TRBJ1-4; D may be TRBD1 (6 bases). Trimming stripped 6 bases from V and 6 bases from J, with 11 bases between. The length of the CDR3 is 13 residues. Germline assignment: CDR1 LNHDA and CDR2 SQIVND (reference sequence). CDR3 region: CASRNRVDEKLFF. The CDR3, as DNA: TGTGCCAGTAGGAACAGGGTGGATGAAAAACTGTTTTTT.

The J gene is TRBJ2-2, the V gene TRBV6-5; the match to TRBD1 covers 8 bases. CDR3 length: 15 amino acids. V lost 7 bases, J lost 7 bases, and 11 bases stayed unmatched. Germline V gene data show CDR1 as MNHEY and CDR2 as SVGAGI. The CDR3 here is CASKSTGVFGGELFF. The DNA of the CDR3 is TGTGCCAGCAAATCGACAGGGGTCTTTGGCGGGGAGCTGTTTTTT.

This chain joins TRBV7-9 and TRBJ1-1, with no clear D. V was trimmed by 6 bases and J by 3 bases, leaving 11 bases between them. Germline V gene data show CDR1 as SEHNR and CDR2 as FQNEAQ (reference sequence). This CDR3 is 13 amino acids long. CDR3 bases: TGTGCCAGCAGACGGGAGGCTTACACTGAAGCTTTCTTT. It specifies CASRREAYTEAFF. Together with reference TRBV7-9 and TRBJ1-1, the CDR3 gives the full variable domain: DTGVSQNPRHKITKRGQNVTFRCDPISEHNRLYWYRQTLGQGPEFLTYFQNEAQLEKSRLLSDRFSAERPKGSFSTLEIQRTEQGDSAMYLCASRREAYTEAFFGQGTRLTVV.

This clone was observed a handful of times. V gene TRBV3-1 (or the pseudogene TRBV3-2) combines with J gene TRBJ1-1, with a weak D call TRBD1 (6 bases). This CDR3 comprises 12 residues. Germline assignment: CDR1 LGHDT and CDR2 YNNKEL (reference sequence). V lost 4 bases to trimming and J lost 7 bases, with 10 bases between them. In DNA form, the CDR3 reads TGTGCCAGCAGCCTTCAGGGGCTTGAAGCTTTCTTT. This gives the protein CASSLQGLEAFF.

J is TRBJ1-5 and V is TRBV19; D remains ambiguous. V was shortened by 1 base and J by 1 base, with 5 bases between the two germline ends. From germline, CDR1 is LNHDA and CDR2 SQIVND (reference sequence). The CDR3 extends over 14 amino acids. CDR3 loop: CASSIGQSNQPQHF. The CDR3 DNA reads as TGTGCCAGTAGTATAGGGCAGAGCAATCAGCCCCAGCATTTT.

The chain joins TRBV5-1 to TRBJ2-1; TRBD1 aligns across 10 bases. Germline V lookup: CDR1 SGHRS, CDR2 YFSETQ. After removal of 2 bases from V and 4 bases from J, the junction contained 3 bases not matched to a gene. The CDR3 sequence is 15 residues long. The chain's CDR3 is CASSFGDRGYNEQFF. CDR3 nucleotide sequence: TGCGCCAGCAGCTTCGGGGACAGGGGTTACAATGAGCAGTTCTTC.

The chain carries TRBV7-2 and TRBJ1-1; the D gene is possibly TRBD1 (5 bases). V lost 3 bases to trimming and J lost 5 bases, with 10 bases between them. This CDR3 region has 13 residues. CDR1 and CDR2 from the germline V gene are SGHTA and FQGNSA. The CDR3: CASSLKGDTEAFF. The CDR3 nucleotides are TGTGCCAGCAGCTTGAAAGGGGATACTGAAGCTTTCTTT.

As DNA, the CDR3 is TGTGCCAGCAGTTCAACCCTATTAGCGTACGAGCAGTACTTC. Amino acid sequence: CASSSTLLAYEQYF. J is TRBJ2-7 and V is TRBV28; perhaps TRBD2 as D (5 bases). The CDR3 has 14 residues. Germline values: CDR1 MDHEN, CDR2 SYDVKM. V was pared by 4 bases and J by 4 bases, with 14 bases between.

The chain links TRBV18 to TRBJ1-4; 10 positions agree with TRBD1. CDR3 length: 18 amino acids. V gave up 3 bases and J gave up 8 bases; unmatched junction bases: 15. Germline V CDR1 and CDR2: KGHSH, LQKENI. The CDR3 DNA follows: TGTGCCAGCTCACCCCTGGCCCCTACCGGGACAGGGGCGGAAAAACTGTTTTTT. Protein product: CASSPLAPTGTGAEKLFF.

The CDR3 nucleotides read TGTGCCAGTAGTAATCGGGGGGCCGGGGAGCTGTTTTTT. Protein: CASSNRGAGELFF. The chain has TRBV19 and TRBJ2-2; 7 nucleotides line up with TRBD2. Trimming cost V 4 bases and J 6 bases; bases outside gene matches: 2. This CDR3 has 13 amino acids. The germline CDR1 and CDR2 sequences are LNHDA and SQIVND (reference sequence). The full variable domain, its missing parts supplied by reference TRBV19 and TRBJ2-2, is DGGITQSPKYLFRKEGQNVTLSCEQNLNHDAMYWYRQDPGQGLRLIYYSQIVNDFQKGDIAEGYSVSREKKESFPLTVTSAQKNPTAFYLCASSNRGAGELFFGEGSRLTVL.

The V gene is TRBV9, the J gene TRBJ1-1, with D possibly matching TRBD1 (5 bases). Germline V gene data show CDR1 as SGDLS and CDR2 as YYNGEE. The CDR3 is 16 amino acids. Trimming took 0 bases from V and 5 from J, leaving 17 bases between them. The CDR3 sequence is CASSVAGGEGRTEAFF. CDR3 in DNA: TGTGCCAGCAGCGTAGCCGGGGGGGAAGGCAGGACTGAAGCTTTCTTT.

The J gene is TRBJ1-5, the V gene TRBV21-1; the table assigns TRBD1, which was not confirmed against the DNA. TRBV21-1 is flagged as a pseudogene. This CDR3 is built from 17 residues. The CDR3 here is CASNETGAWESNQPQHF. The CDR3 DNA is TGTGCCAGCAACGAAACAGGGGCGTGGGAAAGCAATCAGCCCCAGCATTTT.

This chain connects TRBV28 to TRBJ2-7; TRBD2 is a possible D gene (5 bases). The CDR3 length is 16 residues. The V gene's germline CDR1 is MDHEN and CDR2 SYDVKM. V gave up 5 bases and J gave up 2 bases, with 19 bases separating them. CDR3 bases: TGTGCCAGCAGTGCCCCCTCGAGGGAGAATGCCTACGAGCAGTACTTC. Translating it yields CASSAPSRENAYEQYF.

V is TRBV9 and J is TRBJ2-2, with 10 bases identical to TRBD2. The CDR3 extends over 16 amino acids. The germline gives CDR1 SGDLS, CDR2 YYNGEE. V dropped 4 bases and J dropped 2; count of bases not matched to a gene: 5. CDR3 sequence: CASSPLAGANTGELFF. DNA for the CDR3: TGTGCCAGCAGCCCGCTAGCGGGGGCAAACACCGGGGAGCTGTTTTTT.

This chain joins TRBV28 and TRBJ2-1; 8 bases line up with TRBD2. The germline CDR1 and CDR2 sequences are MDHEN and SYDVKM. V lost 4 bases to trimming and J lost 8 bases; unmatched junction nucleotides: 7. There are 14 residues in the CDR3. DNA for the CDR3: TGTGCCAGCAGTTCCCGGACTAGCTTCGATGAGCAGTTCTTC. Translation gives CASSSRTSFDEQFF.

The rearrangement joins TRBV27 to TRBJ2-3; unclear D gene. The length of the CDR3 is 16 residues. Germline CDR1 and CDR2: MNHEY and SMNVEV (reference sequence). Between the trimmed V and J ends, which lost 5 bases and 0 bases, there was a span of 15 bases. CDR3 region: CASSTLNSYSTDTQYF. In nucleotides, the CDR3 is TGTGCCAGCAGTACCCTCAACTCCTATAGCACAGATACGCAGTATTTT.

V and J are TRBV29-1 and TRBJ2-1, with TRBD1 matching 9 bases. Unmatched junction bases numbered 2, after V lost 4 bases and J lost 1 base. Germline V gene lookup returns CDR1 SQVTM and CDR2 ANQGSEA. The CDR3 is 14 residues long. This chain's CDR3 is CSVGQGGSYNEQFF. The CDR3 DNA follows: TGCAGCGTTGGACAGGGGGGTTCCTACAATGAGCAGTTCTTC.

The genes are TRBV5-6 and TRBJ2-3; D is ambiguous. This CDR3 comprises 14 residues. Germline assignment: CDR1 SGHDT and CDR2 YYEEEE. The V end lost 1 base, the J end lost 6 bases, and 12 bases lay between the germline ends. CDR3: CASSLPLQADTQYF. Here the CDR3 DNA reads TGTGCCAGCAGCTTGCCCCTCCAGGCGGATACGCAGTATTTT. Drawing the rest from reference TRBV5-6 and TRBJ2-3, the complete variable domain is DAGVTQSPTHLIKTRGQQVTLRCSPKSGHDTVSWYQQALGQGPQFIFQYYEEEERQRGNFPDRFSGHQFPNYSSELNVNALLLGDSALYLCASSLPLQADTQYFGPGTRLTVL.